The next 32 T cell receptor beta chains were all read from a single sample in a study of blood T cell repertoires in COVID-19. Using immunoSEQ multiplex PCR, the repertoire was profiled, and TCRdb retains in-frame clones only, with some absent. The data contain some 220,000 clones, under 90% of them seen just once; the ten biggest clones take up roughly 20%. Specimen: peripheral blood. These receptor sequences come from a woman older than 75 with active or convalescent COVID-19.

This clone was found once. V and J are TRBV5-1 and TRBJ1-1; 7 bases fit TRBD1. CDR3 size: 16 residues. Germline CDR1 and CDR2: SGHRS and YFSETQ. V lost 4 bases, J lost 3 bases, and 12 bases stayed unmatched. CDR3 in amino acids: CASSTPRTGFDTEAFF. In nucleotides, the CDR3 is TGCGCCAGCAGCACACCCCGGACAGGTTTTGACACTGAAGCTTTCTTT.

The chain joins TRBV7-2 to TRBJ1-2; D remains unclear. V gave up 4 bases and J gave up 8 bases, with 14 bases separating them. Per germline, CDR1 SGHTA and CDR2 FQGNSA. CDR3 length: 13 residues. CDR3 coding DNA: TGTGCCAGCAGCTCCGGACTTGCTCCGGGCTACACCTTC. It specifies CASSSGLAPGYTF. Based on the CDR3 plus reference TRBV7-2 and TRBJ1-2, the full variable domain is GAGVSQSPSNKVTEKGKDVELRCDPISGHTALYWYRQSLGQGLEFLIYFQGNSAPDKSGLPSDRFSAERTGGSVSTLTIQRTQQEDSAVYLCASSSGLAPGYTFGSGTRLTVV.

A single count supports this clone. The rearrangement uses TRBV6-5 and TRBJ2-7; tentatively, D is TRBD2 (6 bases). The V and J ends lost 6 bases and 0 bases respectively, with 15 bases between them. The CDR3 extends over 15 amino acids. Per the germline V gene, CDR1 is MNHEY and CDR2 is SVGAGI. The CDR3 DNA reads as TGTGCCAGCAGGCTCGGGGGTTCATCCTCCTACGAGCAGTACTTC. This encodes CASRLGGSSSYEQYF.

The rearrangement links TRBV21-1 to TRBJ1-5; the listed D gene, TRBD1, was not tested against the DNA. TRBV21-1 is designated a pseudogene. The CDR3 contains 16 residues. This CDR3 is CASSRRQGYRNQPQHF. In DNA, the CDR3 is TGTGCCAGCAGTCGAAGACAGGGGTATCGCAATCAGCCCCAGCATTTT.

The rearrangement uses TRBV4-1 and TRBJ1-3, with TRBD1 matching 8 bases. The CDR3 sequence is 18 residues long. V shed 1 base and J 0 bases; nucleotides not matched to a gene: 8. The germline V gene has CDR1 MGHRA and CDR2 YSYEKL. CDR3 bases: TGCGCCAGCAGCCAAGCGACAGGGGCCCTGAGCTCTGGAAACACCATATATTTT. It codes for CASSQATGALSSGNTIYF.

This chain links TRBV5-4 with TRBJ1-2; 9 bases align to TRBD1. V shed 1 base and J 2 bases; nucleotides not matched to a gene: 3. CDR1 and CDR2 from the germline V gene are SGHNT and YYREEE (reference sequence). The CDR3 loop spans 15 amino acids. CDR3 region: CASSLLGQGNYGYTF. CDR3 nucleotide sequence: TGTGCCAGCAGCTTGTTAGGACAGGGGAACTATGGCTACACCTTC.

This clone has a handful of counts. The chain has TRBV7-3 and TRBJ1-1, with no clear D. V lost 5 bases and J 1 base, leaving 11 bases between the germline ends. CDR1 and CDR2 from the germline V gene are SGHTA and FQGTGA. The CDR3 extends over 14 amino acids. The CDR3 here is CASSLGGWNTEAFF. The CDR3 DNA sequence: TGTGCCAGCAGCCTCGGAGGGTGGAACACTGAAGCTTTCTTT.

DNA of the CDR3: TGCAGCGTTGGCAGGGGCTACGAGCAGTACTTC. Amino acids: CSVGRGYEQYF. The gene calls are TRBV29-1 and TRBJ2-7; TRBD1 might be the D (6 bases). This CDR3 has 11 residues. Deletions cut 4 bases from V and 3 bases from J, with 7 bases between. CDR1 and CDR2 (germline): SQVTM, ANQGSEA.

About this clone: This same CDR3 is encoded by further DNA sequences in the sample. The chain employs TRBV3-1 (or the pseudogene TRBV3-2) and TRBJ1-5; 10 nucleotides agree with TRBD1. Germline assignment: CDR1 LGHDT and CDR2 YNNKEL (reference sequence). J was trimmed by 5 bases and V by 3 bases; bases with no gene match: 1. This CDR3 region has 14 residues. CDR3 loop: CASSQGTGDQPQHF. Here the CDR3 DNA reads TGTGCCAGCAGCCAGGGGACAGGGGATCAGCCCCAGCATTTT.

The chain combines TRBV18 with TRBJ2-1; D remains ambiguous. V dropped 3 bases and J dropped 8 bases, with 11 bases sitting between them. CDR1 and CDR2 from the germline V gene are KGHSH and LQKENI. This CDR3 comprises 13 residues. CDR3 protein: CASSPELSDEQFF. The DNA of the CDR3 is TGTGCCAGCTCACCTGAGCTGTCCGATGAGCAGTTCTTC.

The genes are TRBV29-1 and TRBJ2-5, with TRBD2 as a possible D gene (6 bases). Per germline, CDR1 SQVTM and CDR2 ANQGSEA. The CDR3 loop spans 15 amino acids. V was pared by 6 bases and J by 5 bases, with 22 bases between. The CDR3 nucleotides are TGCAGCGTGCATCCGGGGCAGGGACTGGGGGAGACCCAGTACTTC. It translates to CSVHPGQGLGETQYF. The whole variable domain, remainder taken from reference TRBV29-1 and TRBJ2-5, is SAVISQKPSRDICQRGTSLTIQCQVDSQVTMMFWYRQQPGQSLTLIATANQGSEATYESGFVIDKFPISRPNLTFSTLTVSNMSPEDSSIYLCSVHPGQGLGETQYFGPGTRLLVL.

The chain employs TRBV7-2 and TRBJ2-1; 8 bases are a match to TRBD1. V lost 5 bases, J lost 8 bases, and 8 bases stayed unmatched. CDR1 is SGHTA and CDR2 is FQGNSA in the germline V gene. CDR3 length: 14 amino acids. The CDR3 DNA follows: TGTGCCAGCAGCCTCAACCAGGGGGCCGATGAGCAGTTCTTC. This gives the protein CASSLNQGADEQFF.

This sequence joins TRBV23-1 and TRBJ1-3, with D possibly matching TRBD1 (6 bases). TRBV23-1 is flagged as an ORF with uncertain function. This CDR3 has 16 residues. Trimming cost V 3 bases and J 3 bases, with 15 bases left between them. The DNA for the CDR3 is TGCGCCAGCAGTCATTCGCAGGGGACGTATGGAAACACCATATATTTT. Translated: CASSHSQGTYGNTIYF.

V gene TRBV27 combines with J gene TRBJ2-1; TRBD2 agrees at 11 bases. V was clipped by 5 bases and J by 0 bases; unmatched bases: 6. CDR1 MNHEY and CDR2 SMNVEV come from the germline V gene (reference sequence). There are 17 residues in the CDR3. Written as DNA, the CDR3 is TGTGCCAGCAGTGCCTCGCTAGCGGGGGGCTCCTACAATGAGCAGTTCTTC. As protein: CASSASLAGGSYNEQFF.

The chain uses TRBV28 and TRBJ1-2, with D maybe TRBD1 (6 bases). The CDR3 has 14 amino acids. Between the trimmed V and J ends, which lost 4 bases and 2 bases, there was a span of 11 bases. The germline V gene has CDR1 MDHEN and CDR2 SYDVKM. The CDR3 sequence: CASSSSGTNYGYTF. CDR3 DNA sequence: TGTGCCAGCAGTTCCTCCGGGACAAACTATGGCTACACCTTC.

This rearrangement joins TRBV5-1 to TRBJ1-1; TRBD1 agrees at 9 bases. The CDR3 is 15 residues long. The germline V gene has CDR1 SGHRS and CDR2 YFSETQ. V was clipped by 5 bases and J by 3 bases; unmatched bases: 8. The CDR3 is CASSQDRGGYTEAFF. For the CDR3, the DNA is TGCGCCAGCAGTCAGGACAGGGGAGGGTACACTGAAGCTTTCTTT. The whole variable domain, filled in from reference TRBV5-1 and TRBJ1-1, reads KAGVTQTPRYLIKTRGQQVTLSCSPISGHRSVSWYQQTPGQGLQFLFEYFSETQRNKGNFPGRFSGRQFSNSRSEMNVSTLELGDSALYLCASSQDRGGYTEAFFGQGTRLTVV.

This clone appeared once. The chain is built from TRBV7-8 and TRBJ2-1; D perhaps matches TRBD1 (6 bases). Per germline, CDR1 SGHVS and CDR2 FQNEAQ. V lost 4 bases and J lost 7, with 26 bases in between. The CDR3 contains 18 residues. CDR3 loop: CASSSNLRTYRAGNEQFF. The DNA of the CDR3 is TGTGCCAGCAGCTCCAACCTGAGGACATACAGGGCCGGTAATGAGCAGTTCTTC.

The CDR3 coding sequence is TGTGCCAGCAGTCCGGGTCGAGATACGCAGTATTTT. It is translated as CASSPGRDTQYF. V usage is TRBV28 and J usage is TRBJ2-3; D remains unclear. The V gene lost 5 bases and the J gene lost 5 bases, with 8 bases spanning the gap. The germline V gene encodes CDR1 MDHEN and CDR2 SYDVKM. The CDR3 length is 12 residues.

The genes are TRBV19 and TRBJ2-7; TRBD1 matches 7 bases. J lost 3 bases, V lost 11 bases, and 7 bases had no gene match. In germline, CDR1 is LNHDA, CDR2 SQIVND (reference sequence). The CDR3 runs to 12 residues. This CDR3 reads CARGGQHYEQYF. CDR3 bases: TGTGCCCGTGGGGGACAGCACTACGAGCAGTACTTC.

The chain is built from TRBV6-5 and TRBJ2-5, with D possibly matching TRBD1 (6 bases). Trimming took off 8 bases at V and 2 bases at J, with 15 bases between the two ends. This CDR3 spans 14 amino acids. Germline V gene sequence: CDR1 MNHEY, CDR2 SVGAGI. DNA for the CDR3: TGTGCCAGCGTGAAAACAGGGAATCAAGAGACCCAGTACTTC. The encoded protein is CASVKTGNQETQYF.

The rearrangement uses TRBV5-1 and TRBJ1-2, with D possibly matching TRBD1 (6 bases). V dropped 4 bases and J dropped 7 bases, with 20 bases sitting between them. Germline assignment: CDR1 SGHRS and CDR2 YFSETQ. CDR3 length: 15 residues. The CDR3 protein is CASSPREGGAVGYTF. CDR3 nucleotides: TGCGCCAGCAGCCCCCGGGAGGGGGGGGCGGTTGGCTACACCTTC.

The chain combines TRBV18 with TRBJ1-1; 7 bases are a match to TRBD1. J gave up 11 bases and V 0 bases, and 12 bases lay outside the gene matches. The CDR3 has 15 residues. From germline, CDR1 is KGHSH and CDR2 LQKENI. The CDR3: CASSPPSGGLVEAFF. Here the CDR3 DNA reads TGTGCCAGCTCACCACCCTCAGGGGGACTAGTTGAGGCTTTCTTT.

The chain couples TRBV10-2 to TRBJ1-2; 8 positions agree with TRBD1. Per germline, CDR1 WSHSY and CDR2 SAAADI. This CDR3 has 12 amino acids. Trimming removed 3 bases from V and 8 bases from J; junction bases left unmatched: 2. The CDR3 protein is CASSDGQGGYTF. CDR3 coding DNA: TGCGCCAGCAGTGACGGACAGGGCGGCTACACCTTC.

V gene TRBV6-5 combines with J gene TRBJ1-2, with a weak D call TRBD1 (6 bases). This CDR3 is 16 amino acids long. CDR1 is MNHEY and CDR2 is SVGAGI in the germline V gene. Deletions cut 2 bases from V and 3 bases from J, with 16 bases between. For the CDR3, the DNA is TGTGCCAGCAGTTACCCGTGGACAGAAGGGGACTATGGCTACACCTTC. Protein sequence: CASSYPWTEGDYGYTF.

This clone was observed a single time. The rearrangement joins TRBV18 to TRBJ1-2; TRBD1 might be the D (6 bases). Trimming shortened V by 4 bases and J by 6 bases, and 12 bases separated the two germline ends. This CDR3 is built from 13 residues. CDR1 and CDR2 (germline): KGHSH, LQKENI. The DNA of the CDR3 is TGTGCCAGCTCACTTCTACAGGGTCATGGCTACACCTTC. Its translation: CASSLLQGHGYTF.

The J gene is TRBJ2-1, the V gene TRBV5-1, with a tentative D call TRBD2 (5 bases). This CDR3 is 15 amino acids long. With 4 bases removed from V and 1 base from J, the gap between germline ends came to 12 bases. Germline V gives CDR1 SGHRS, CDR2 YFSETQ. For the CDR3, the DNA is TGCGCCAGCAGCCCTGGGGAGATATCCTACAATGAGCAGTTCTTC. This sequence encodes CASSPGEISYNEQFF.

This sequence joins TRBV11-2 and TRBJ2-7, with 8 bases matching TRBD1. This CDR3 has 16 amino acids. The germline V gene has CDR1 SGHAT and CDR2 FQNNGV. V dropped 0 bases and J dropped 0; count of bases not matched to a gene: 4. The CDR3 loop is CASSLEGGQASYEQYF. DNA of the CDR3: TGTGCCAGCAGCTTAGAGGGGGGACAGGCCTCCTACGAGCAGTACTTC.

The chain joins TRBV9 to TRBJ2-5, with a possible D match to TRBD2 (5 bases). Germline assignment: CDR1 SGDLS and CDR2 YYNGEE. This CDR3 comprises 16 residues. V shed 6 bases and J shed 0 bases, with 18 bases lying between them. The CDR3 reads CASTPNGRAYQETQYF. As DNA, the CDR3 is TGTGCCAGCACCCCTAATGGGAGAGCCTACCAAGAGACCCAGTACTTC.

This clone has only a few counts. The chain combines TRBV30 with TRBJ1-6; no clear D gene. The CDR3 sequence is 15 residues long. Per germline, CDR1 GTSNPN and CDR2 SVGIG (reference sequence). V shed 0 bases and J shed 0 bases, with 6 bases lying between them. CDR3 loop: CAWSVSSSYNSPLHF. The CDR3 nucleotides read TGTGCCTGGAGTGTGTCCAGCTCCTATAATTCACCCCTCCACTTT.

This clone was detected only a few times. V and J are TRBV2 and TRBJ2-7; 7 bases fit TRBD2. Germline V gene lookup returns CDR1 SNHLY and CDR2 FYNNEI. The V and J ends lost 7 bases and 4 bases, in that order; junction bases with no gene match: 7. The CDR3 length is 13 residues. In DNA, the CDR3 is TGTGCCAGCAAGCGGGGAATCAATTACGAGCAGTACTTC. Its translation is CASKRGINYEQYF.

The chain uses TRBV18 and TRBJ1-3; 7 bases are a match to TRBD1. This CDR3 is built from 14 residues. V dropped 6 bases and J dropped 4; count of bases not matched to a gene: 6. The germline gives CDR1 KGHSH, CDR2 LQKENI. CDR3 nucleotides: TGTGCCAGCTCCCTCCGGGACAGCGGAAACACCATATATTTT. Translation: CASSLRDSGNTIYF. The variable domain in full, with the rest retrieved from reference TRBV18 and TRBJ1-3, is NAGVMQNPRHLVRRRGQEARLRCSPMKGHSHVYWYRQLPEEGLKFMVYLQKENIIDESGMPKERFSAEFPKEGPSILRIQQVVRGDSAAYFCASSLRDSGNTIYFGEGSWLTVV.

The chain has TRBV29-1 and TRBJ2-3; tentative D call: TRBD2 (5 bases). Looked up from germline, CDR1 is SQVTM and CDR2 is ANQGSEA. The CDR3 contains 14 residues. Between the trimmed V and J ends, which lost 3 bases and 1 base, there was a span of 11 bases. This CDR3 reads CSVEVERRTDTQYF. In nucleotides, the CDR3 is TGCAGCGTTGAGGTGGAGCGGCGCACAGATACGCAGTATTTT.